This T cell receptor (beta chain) was captured in a study of T cells after yellow fever vaccination. Study-level points and caveats: Reappearing after the booster were most of the clones from primary vaccination (about 96% CD4, 85% to 90% CD8).

In making TCR cDNA, 5'RACE template switching added a universal primer site and UMIs to it. TCRdb used MiXCR to reprocess the 5' RACE reads, holding one entry per CDR3 protein. Of roughly 150,000 distinct CDR3 sequences detected, 7.7% appear once; the ten largest clones hold 0.55% to 0.9%. This clonotype was seen only a few times. The antigen is not known. CDR3 size: 14 residues. Germline assignment: CDR1 SGHKS and CDR2 YYEKEE (reference sequence). The V end was cut by 0 bases, the J end by 1 base, with 8 bases between. V usage is TRBV5-5 and J usage is TRBJ2-7; D uncertain. This sequence originates from a man aged 25 to 40 who received the YFV17D yellow fever vaccine. The sequencing used CD4+ T cells sorted from PBMCs, collected 5 days after the yellow fever booster vaccination. CDR3 in DNA: TGTGCCAGCAGCTTGGTCGTGAATTCCTACGAGCAGTACTTC. It encodes CASSLVVNSYEQYF. The full variable domain, in which reference TRBV5-5 and TRBJ2-7 provide the parts outside the CDR3, is DAGVTQSPTHLIKTRGQQVTLRCSPISGHKSVSWYQQVLGQGPQFIFQYYEKEERGRGNFPDRFSARQFPNYSSELNVNALLLGDSALYLCASSLVVNSYEQYFGPGTRLTVT.